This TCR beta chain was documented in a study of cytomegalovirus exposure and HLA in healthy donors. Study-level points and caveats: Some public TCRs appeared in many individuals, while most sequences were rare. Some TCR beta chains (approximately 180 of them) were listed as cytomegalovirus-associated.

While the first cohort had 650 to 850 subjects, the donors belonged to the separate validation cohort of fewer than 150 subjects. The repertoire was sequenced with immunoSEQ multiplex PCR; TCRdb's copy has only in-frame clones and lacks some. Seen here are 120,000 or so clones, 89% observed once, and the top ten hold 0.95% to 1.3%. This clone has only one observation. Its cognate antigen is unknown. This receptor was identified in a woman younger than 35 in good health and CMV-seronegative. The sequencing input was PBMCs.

CDR3 protein: CATSVRQGISEKLFF. CDR3 nucleotides: TGTGCCACCAGCGTACGACAGGGGATCTCTGAAAAACTGTTTTTT. The genes are TRBV15 and TRBJ1-4; 8 nucleotides line up with TRBD1. V trimming: 5 bases; J trimming: 7 bases; junction bases outside the gene matches: 9. The CDR3 length is 15 residues. In germline, CDR1 is LNHNV, CDR2 YYDKDF (reference sequence).